This entry concerns a single TCR beta chain. This sample was included in a study of shared clonotypes between healthy human individuals. This CDR3 comprises 14 residues. Germline CDR1 is SGHDT and CDR2 is YYEEEE. V was pared by 3 bases and J by 9 bases, with 16 bases between. Repertoires were generated with immunoSEQ multiplex PCR, while TCRdb's copy carries only in-frame clones and drops some. The table records over a million clones, roughly 80% of them present only once. The TCR originated in a man younger than 30 in good health. This chain uses TRBV5-6 with TRBJ2-1; no definite D call. Input material: memory CD4+ T cells sorted from blood. Subset reported: CD45RA-negative fraction. The CDR3 region is CASSWMVTSAEQFF. The CDR3 DNA is TGTGCCAGCAGCTGGATGGTAACTTCAGCTGAGCAGTTCTTC.